These T cell receptor beta chains were read from a single sample in a study of memory CD8 T cells in hepatitis C reinfection. Here immunoSEQ multiplex PCR was the method, and the copy in TCRdb shows in-frame clones only, minus some. The data show 50,000 or so clones, around nine tenths seen once. Sequenced material: naive CD8+ T cells sorted from blood. Receptor source: a man between 18 and 29 years old with hepatitis C virus infection. Each CDR3 is given with its conserved first and last residue. D genes are given only for firm matches. Not all rows give a size; the values are once, few, many and, for expanded clones, a class.

D gene,V gene,clone size,J gene,CDR3 DNA,CDR3 protein
TRBD2,TRBV29-1,-,TRBJ2-1,TGCAGCGTCCTTGCTGGACTAGAACACAATGAGCAGTTCTTC,CSVLAGLEHNEQFF
-,TRBV9,-,TRBJ1-5,TGTGCCAGCAGCGTAGATGGAGGGCCTCAGCCCCAGCATTTT,CASSVDGGPQPQHF
-,TRBV18,-,TRBJ2-1,TGTGCCAGCTCAACGGACAGGGAGGGGTACAATGAGCAGTTCTTC,CASSTDREGYNEQFF
-,TRBV7-2,-,TRBJ1-4,TGTGCCAGCAGCGAAGGGACATCAACTAATGAAAAACTGTTTTTT,CASSEGTSTNEKLFF
-,TRBV4-1,-,TRBJ2-7,TGCGCCAGCAGCCACCCTAGAATTGGGGCCCTTCGGTGGGAACCTATAACGGAGCAGTACTTC,CASSHPRIGALRWEPITEQYF
-,TRBV27,-,TRBJ2-2,TGTGCCAGCAGTTTGGAGGGCCCGAACACCGGGGAGCTGTTTTTT,CASSLEGPNTGELFF
-,TRBV7-9,once,TRBJ2-2,TGTGCCAGCAGCCCGTGGACAACCCTCCTAACCGGGGAGCTGTTTTTT,CASSPWTTLLTGELFF
TRBD1,TRBV9,-,TRBJ2-7,TGTGCCAGCAGCACCTCGACAGGGGGCTACGAGCAGTACTTC,CASSTSTGGYEQYF
-,TRBV7-9,-,TRBJ2-7,TGTGCCAGCAGCTTATCGGGGAGTCGTCCTACCTACGAGCAGTACTTC,CASSLSGSRPTYEQYF
TRBD2,TRBV9,-,TRBJ2-1,TGTGCCAGCAGCGTAGAGTTCGGGGGGGGCTACAATGAGCAGTTCTTC,CASSVEFGGGYNEQFF
TRBD1,TRBV14,once,TRBJ2-7,TGTGCCAGCAGCCAAGATTTCGGGACAGGGATCTACGAGCAGTACTTC,CASSQDFGTGIYEQYF
TRBD2,TRBV27,-,TRBJ2-7,TGTGCCAGCAGTTTGAGGGGACTAGCCTACGAGCAGTACTTC,CASSLRGLAYEQYF
-,TRBV11-2,-,TRBJ2-5,TGTGCCAGCAGCAGCCGGGACTACCAAGAGACCCAGTACTTC,CASSSRDYQETQYF
-,TRBV19,-,TRBJ2-7,TGTGCCAGTAGTATAGGGGGCGGGACCTACGAGCAGTACTTC,CASSIGGGTYEQYF
TRBD1,TRBV2,-,TRBJ1-2,TGTGCCAGCAGGCGGGGACAGGATTTCACTAACTATGGCTACACCTTC,CASRRGQDFTNYGYTF
TRBD1,TRBV9,-,TRBJ1-2,TGTGCCAGCAGCGAGAGAGGGGGCGCCTATGGCTACACCTTC,CASSERGGAYGYTF
-,TRBV4-1,-,TRBJ2-3,TGCGCCAGCAGCCTCGGGACTTTCACAGATACGCAGTATTTT,CASSLGTFTDTQYF